A single sample gave rise to the 11 T cell receptor beta chains below, sequenced in a study of T cells in Graves' hyperthyroidism and ophthalmopathy. Using RNA transcripts as the source, TCR beta CDR3 regions were amplified. Researchers ran a first-round RT-PCR on the TCR CDR3 using the HTBI primer set. A single record per CDR3 protein comes from TCRdb applying MiXCR to the multiplex PCR reads. The data show nearly 600,000 distinct CDR3 sequences, with 13% to 15% seen just once and roughly 7% held by the top ten. The source material was blood. The receptor source for this set is a young woman with Graves' ophthalmopathy.

This clonotype was counted ten times or more. This chain connects TRBV30 to TRBJ1-1, with 7 bases that match TRBD1. With 4 bases clipped from V and 4 bases from J, the junction kept 6 bases outside the gene matches. The germline gives CDR1 GTSNPN, CDR2 SVGIG (reference sequence). The CDR3 length is 13 residues. The CDR3 reads CAWNKQGGTEAFF. Written as DNA, the CDR3 is TGTGCCTGGAATAAGCAGGGGGGCACTGAAGCTTTCTTT. The full variable domain, in which reference TRBV30 and TRBJ1-1 provide the parts outside the CDR3, is SQTIHQWPATLVQPVGSPLSLECTVEGTSNPNLYWYRQAAGRGLQLLFYSVGIGQISSEVPQNLSASRPQDRQFILSSKKLLLSDSGFYLCAWNKQGGTEAFFGQGTRLTVV.

This clonotype was seen ten or more times. The chain joins TRBV3-1 to TRBJ2-1, with D perhaps matching TRBD2 (5 bases). The CDR3 totals 16 residues. The germline V gene encodes CDR1 LGHDT and CDR2 YNNKEL (reference sequence). V gave up 4 bases and J gave up 4 bases, with 17 bases separating them. In nucleotides, the CDR3 is TGTGCCAGCAGCCCATTCTTGGCTAGCTCTTACAATGAGCAGTTCTTC. It encodes CASSPFLASSYNEQFF.

This clonotype showed up many times. The chain couples TRBV28 to TRBJ1-2, with 9 bases matching TRBD1. Germline values: CDR1 MDHEN, CDR2 SYDVKM. V gave up 6 bases and J gave up 2 bases; unmatched junction bases: 13. This CDR3 comprises 17 residues. The CDR3 protein is CASSYPGTGISNYGYTF. DNA of the CDR3: TGTGCCAGCAGCTACCCCGGGACAGGGATTTCCAACTATGGCTACACCTTC.

This clonotype occurred a few times. The genes are TRBV20-1 and TRBJ2-4; 9 nucleotides align to TRBD1. The V gene end was trimmed by 6 bases and the J gene end by 0 bases; junction bases not matched to a gene: 9. This CDR3 is 16 amino acids long. CDR1 and CDR2 from the germline V gene are DFQATT and SNEGSKA (reference sequence). The CDR3 loop reads CSARGRTGEAKNIQYF. For the CDR3, the DNA is TGCAGTGCACGGGGAAGGACAGGGGAAGCCAAAAACATTCAGTACTTC.

V gene TRBV6-1 combines with J gene TRBJ1-3; weak D call: TRBD1 (6 bases). Trimming stripped 8 bases from V and 4 bases from J, with 9 bases between. Germline CDR1 MNHNS, CDR2 SASEGT. The CDR3 has 12 amino acids. CDR3 protein: CASQGTGNTIYF. The CDR3 DNA follows: TGTGCCAGCCAGGGGACGGGAAACACCATATATTTT.

This clonotype showed up just a few times. V is TRBV20-1 and J is TRBJ1-1, with a weak D call TRBD1 (6 bases). Trimming took off 2 bases at V and 5 bases at J, with 18 bases between the two ends. The CDR3 extends over 15 amino acids. Germline V gene data show CDR1 as DFQATT and CDR2 as SNEGSKA (reference sequence). As DNA, the CDR3 is TGCAGTGCTAGAATAGGGGCCGGGAGGGGGACTGAAGCTTTCTTT. Encoded protein: CSARIGAGRGTEAFF.

The CDR3 DNA sequence: TGTGCCATCAGTTTATCCGGGACAGGGGGCTTCTATGGCTACACCTTC. Protein sequence: CAISLSGTGGFYGYTF. The chain uses TRBV10-3 and TRBJ1-2; 12 bases are shared with TRBD1. CDR3 length: 16 amino acids. Trimming at V came to 5 bases and at J to 4 bases, leaving 8 bases not matched to a gene. Germline V CDR1 and CDR2: ENHRY, SYGVKD.

The sample holds a few counts of this clonotype. The chain links TRBV18 to TRBJ1-3; 9 nucleotides align to TRBD1. CDR3 length: 18 amino acids. With 2 bases clipped from V and 1 base from J, the junction kept 9 bases outside the gene matches. Germline values: CDR1 KGHSH, CDR2 LQKENI. The CDR3, as DNA: TGTGCCAGCTCACCAAAACCGTTACAGGGGGCGTCTGGAAACACCATATATTTT. Amino acids: CASSPKPLQGASGNTIYF.

This clonotype was seen at least ten times. The chain links TRBV13 to TRBJ2-6; D tentatively reads TRBD1 or TRBD2 (5 bases each). Per the germline V gene, CDR1 is PRHDT and CDR2 is FYEKMQ (reference sequence). Trimming cost V 3 bases and J 0 bases, with 12 bases left between them. The CDR3 is 17 amino acids. CDR3 in amino acids: CASSFWDAYSGANVLTF. The CDR3 DNA reads TGTGCCAGCAGCTTTTGGGACGCCTACTCTGGGGCCAACGTCCTGACTTTC.

This clonotype was observed at least ten times. The chain has TRBV12-3 or TRBV12-4 and TRBJ2-1, with D perhaps being TRBD1 or TRBD2 (5 bases each). V lost 6 bases to trimming and J lost 0 bases, with 9 bases between them. The CDR3 spans 14 residues. The CDR3 DNA is TGTGCCAGCAGCCGGGGCACCTCCTACAATGAGCAGTTCTTC. Translation gives CASSRGTSYNEQFF.

The chain carries TRBV13 and TRBJ2-3; 12 nucleotides agree with TRBD1. In germline, CDR1 is PRHDT, CDR2 FYEKMQ (reference sequence). This CDR3 region has 17 residues. V lost 3 bases to trimming and J lost 1 base; unmatched junction nucleotides: 5. The CDR3 region is CASSLWGQGARTDTQYF. The CDR3 DNA sequence: TGTGCCAGCAGCTTGTGGGGACAGGGGGCCCGCACAGATACGCAGTATTTT.